This entry features one TCR beta chain sequence. Trimming left V 4 bases short and J 1 base short, with 7 bases between. CDR1 MDHEN and CDR2 SYDVKM come from the germline V gene. The CDR3 spans 14 residues. Via MiXCR, TCRdb re-called the 5' RACE reads, giving one row per CDR3 protein. The repertoire holds tens of thousands of distinct CDR3 sequences, with 25% to 35% as singletons. Sequencing input: tumor-infiltrating memory CD4+ T cells sorted from the breast tumor. The subset here: memory CD4+ T cells, CD4+CD45RO+CD25-. This TCR came from a female donor with breast cancer. The chain links TRBV28 to TRBJ2-2; D is possibly TRBD2 (6 bases). CDR3 sequence reads: CASSWGENTGELFF. As DNA, the CDR3 is TGTGCCAGCAGTTGGGGGGAGAACACCGGGGAGCTGTTTTTT. The entire variable domain, with the rest obtained from reference TRBV28 and TRBJ2-2, is as follows: DVKVTQSSRYLVKRTGEKVFLECVQDMDHENMFWYRQDPGLGLRLIYFSYDVKMKEKGDIPEGYSVSREKKERFSLILESASTNQTSMYLCASSWGENTGELFFGEGSRLTVL.